One and the same sample provided the 25 T cell receptor beta chains below, sequenced in a study of blood T cell repertoires in COVID-19 (dated by TCRdb to 2019 to 2021). Library method: the immunoSEQ multiplex PCR assay. TCRdb carries this immuneACCESS record with in-frame sequences only. Its versions omit some clonotypes, under half of them owing to an unresolved V gene in the studies checked, with the rest unexplained. The sample profile shows tens of thousands of clones; over 70% of them were found once. The top ten clonotypes cover more than 10% of the sample. The sample was peripheral blood. Receptors originate from a human donor in a cohort sampled during active COVID-19.

This chain joins TRBV24-1 and TRBJ2-1; TRBD2 matches 9 bases. CDR3 length: 16 amino acids. Germline loops: CDR1 KGHDR, CDR2 SFDVKD. Germline trimming cut 4 bases from V and 0 bases from J; bases unmatched to any gene: 3. CDR3 bases: TGTGCCACCAGTGACATAGCGGGAGACTCCTACAATGAGCAGTTCTTC. It is translated as CATSDIAGDSYNEQFF.

Notes on this clone: It is unclear where the CDR3 begins or ends on the DNA, so no DNA is shown, and the CDR3 is as TCRdb lists it. This rearrangement joins TRBV27 to TRBJ1-2. Inclusive of both ends, the CDR3 amounts to 14 amino acids. The V gene's germline CDR1 is MNHEY and CDR2 SMNVEV (reference sequence). Here the CDR3 reads CASSFGEGRYGYTF.

This rearrangement joins TRBV12-3 or TRBV12-4 to TRBJ1-2; TRBD1 aligns across 12 bases. The CDR3 covers 13 residues. The J segment lost 6 bases and the V segment lost 4 bases, leaving 0 bases of the junction unmatched. The CDR3 nucleotides are TGTGCCAGCAGTTGGGACAGGGGGCATGGCTACACCTTC. It codes for CASSWDRGHGYTF.

The chain is built from TRBV19 and TRBJ1-1, with 8 positions matching TRBD1. Germline V lookup: CDR1 LNHDA, CDR2 SQIVND (reference sequence). V shed 7 bases, J shed 0 bases, and the junction held 13 bases outside the gene matches. The length of the CDR3 is 17 residues. CDR3 sequence: CASTLSGTGRMNTEAFF. The CDR3 region has the DNA TGTGCCAGTACTCTTTCCGGGACAGGACGCATGAACACTGAAGCTTTCTTT.

V and J are TRBV2 and TRBJ2-7, with unresolved D. This CDR3 has 13 residues. Trimming took 11 bases from V and 2 from J, leaving 16 bases between them. Germline values: CDR1 SNHLY, CDR2 FYNNEI. CDR3 in DNA: TGTGCCGGTATCCCCGGAGCACCCTACGAGCAGTACGTC. Its translation: CAGIPGAPYEQYV.

The V and J genes are TRBV6-1 and TRBJ2-7; 8 bases line up with TRBD2. The V gene end was trimmed by 1 base and the J gene end by 5 bases; junction bases not matched to a gene: 7. This CDR3 is 15 amino acids long. From germline, CDR1 is MNHNS and CDR2 SASEGT. The CDR3 spells CASSEVRGGWNEQYF. CDR3 coding DNA: TGTGCCAGCAGTGAAGTTCGGGGGGGCTGGAACGAGCAGTACTTC.

The chain uses TRBV9 and TRBJ2-7; 8 positions agree with TRBD2. The V segment lost 4 bases and the J segment 4 bases; nucleotides outside the gene matches: 22. CDR3 size: 19 residues. Germline V CDR1 and CDR2: SGDLS, YYNGEE. This CDR3 reads CASSPVGTSVFRSFYEQYV. The CDR3 nucleotides read TGTGCCAGCAGCCCAGTCGGGACTAGTGTCTTTCGGTCCTTTTACGAGCAGTACGTC.

In its sample, this clone was seen once. The V call is TRBV7-8, the J call TRBJ2-7; 10 nucleotides agree with TRBD2. The germline gives CDR1 SGHVS, CDR2 FQNEAQ. This CDR3 has 15 amino acids. The J segment lost 6 bases and the V segment lost 5 bases, leaving 10 bases of the junction unmatched. CDR3 DNA sequence: TGTGCCAGCAGCCCTAGCGGGAGACGTGGTAGCGAGCAGTACGTC. It codes for CASSPSGRRGSEQYV.

This clone showed up just a few times. The chain employs TRBV7-2 and TRBJ1-6, with a weak D call TRBD1 (5 bases). In germline, CDR1 is SGHTA, CDR2 FQGNSA. V was cut by 5 bases and J by 8 bases, with 16 bases left in between. This CDR3 contains 15 residues. The CDR3 loop is CASSVREGTYSPLHF. As DNA, the CDR3 is TGTGCCAGCAGCGTACGGGAGGGGACTTATTCACCCCTCCACTTT.

The V gene is TRBV5-8, the J gene TRBJ2-7; maybe TRBD2 (6 bases). This CDR3 is built from 15 residues. Germline V gives CDR1 SGHTS, CDR2 YDEGEE. Deletions cut 1 base from V and 4 bases from J, with 15 bases between. The CDR3 loop reads CASSLWRVGLYEQYF. CDR3 in DNA: TGTGCCAGCAGCTTGTGGAGGGTCGGACTTTACGAGCAGTACTTC.

The chain combines TRBV5-4 with TRBJ2-5, with 12 bases fitting TRBD1. This CDR3 is 18 amino acids long. The germline V gene encodes CDR1 SGHNT and CDR2 YYREEE (reference sequence). The J segment lost 1 base and the V segment lost 4 bases, leaving 11 bases of the junction unmatched. Here the CDR3 DNA reads TGTGCCAGCAGCAAGACCGGGACAGGGGGCACCTCCCAAGAGACCCAGTACTTC. It is translated as CASSKTGTGGTSQETQYF.

This chain joins TRBV29-1 and TRBJ2-7, with D possibly being TRBD1 (5 bases). The CDR3 sequence is 14 residues long. The V end lost 6 bases, the J end lost 0 bases, and 15 bases lay between the germline ends. The germline V gene encodes CDR1 SQVTM and CDR2 ANQGSEA. The CDR3 region is CSVSNAGISYEQYF. CDR3 nucleotide sequence: TGCAGCGTGTCCAACGCAGGGATCTCCTACGAGCAGTACTTC.

The chain recombines TRBV6-1 with TRBJ1-3; 10 nucleotides agree with TRBD1. Germline CDR1 is MNHNS and CDR2 is SASEGT. The ends lost 4 bases at V and 3 bases at J; junction bases unmatched: 6. This CDR3 spans 16 amino acids. CDR3 sequence reads: CASSGAGTGVGNTIYF. The CDR3 coding sequence is TGTGCCAGCAGTGGCGCCGGGACAGGGGTTGGAAACACCATATATTTT.

The V and J genes are TRBV11-2 and TRBJ1-6; TRBD1 aligns across 8 bases. The CDR3 has 16 residues. The ends lost 6 bases at V and 7 bases at J; junction bases unmatched: 11. Germline lookup yields CDR1 SGHAT and CDR2 FQNNGV. In nucleotides, the CDR3 is TGTGCCAGCAGGGGACCCGGGACAGGCGCCAATTCACCCCTCCACTTT. Residues: CASRGPGTGANSPLHF.

This clone has just a few counts. The gene calls are TRBV6-6 and TRBJ1-2; 8 bases match TRBD1. Germline values: CDR1 MNHNY, CDR2 SVGAGI (reference sequence). The length of the CDR3 is 12 residues. Trimming removed 4 bases from V and 13 bases from J; junction bases left unmatched: 8. CDR3 sequence: CASSSQGAGSTF. DNA of the CDR3: TGTGCCAGCAGTTCGCAGGGGGCGGGATCCACCTTC.

The rearrangement joins TRBV14 to TRBJ1-1; 10 nucleotides align to TRBD1. The CDR3 contains 16 residues. Germline lookup yields CDR1 SGHDN and CDR2 FVKESK. The V gene end was trimmed by 4 bases and the J gene end by 2 bases; junction bases not matched to a gene: 7. This CDR3 reads CASSPGTGVSNTEAFF. In DNA form, the CDR3 reads TGTGCCAGCAGCCCCGGGACAGGGGTGTCCAACACTGAAGCTTTCTTT.

This rearrangement joins TRBV18 to TRBJ1-3; 8 bases fit TRBD1. The CDR3 loop spans 13 amino acids. V dropped 6 bases and J dropped 3; count of bases not matched to a gene: 1. Germline CDR1 KGHSH, CDR2 LQKENI. The CDR3 here is CASSTGGGNTIYF. The CDR3 DNA is TGTGCCAGCTCCACAGGGGGTGGAAACACCATATATTTT.

The chain combines TRBV13 with TRBJ1-4; 9 bases are a match to TRBD1. The V and J ends lost 5 bases and 0 bases, in that order; junction bases with no gene match: 7. Germline V gene lookup returns CDR1 PRHDT and CDR2 FYEKMQ (reference sequence). The CDR3 consists of 17 residues. The CDR3 sequence: CASSRDRGVATNEKLFF. CDR3 bases: TGTGCCAGCAGCCGCGACAGGGGGGTAGCAACTAATGAAAAACTGTTTTTT.

The chain uses TRBV5-1 and TRBJ2-3; D is unresolved. The CDR3 runs 12 residues. V lost 2 bases, J lost 2 bases, and 3 bases lay in between. The germline CDR1 and CDR2 sequences are SGHRS and YFSETQ. CDR3 protein: CASSLHTDTQYF. Written as DNA, the CDR3 is TGCGCCAGCAGCTTACACACAGATACGCAGTATTTT.

This clone is a singleton in its sample. This chain links TRBV6-2 or TRBV6-3 with TRBJ1-1; possibly TRBD1 for D (5 bases). V was trimmed by 5 bases and J by 1 base, leaving 14 bases between them. Germline CDR1 MNHEY, CDR2 SVGEGT. CDR3 length equals 15 residues. CDR3 in DNA: TGTGCCAGCAGTCCGTGGGGGAGGACGAACACTGAAGCTTTCTTT. Amino acids: CASSPWGRTNTEAFF.

The chain carries TRBV6-2 or TRBV6-3 and TRBJ2-7; 9 bases match TRBD1. The trim removed 3 bases at V and 3 bases at J, leaving 6 bases unmatched. Germline V lookup: CDR1 MNHEY, CDR2 SVGEGT. CDR3 size: 15 residues. The CDR3 here is CASSYGTGFFYEQYV. In DNA form, the CDR3 reads TGTGCCAGCAGTTATGGGACAGGGTTTTTCTACGAGCAGTACGTC.

This chain links TRBV6-6 with TRBJ1-5, with D possibly matching TRBD1 (6 bases). CDR3 size: 15 residues. Per the germline V gene, CDR1 is MNHNY and CDR2 is SVGAGI (reference sequence). The V end was cut by 10 bases, the J end by 5 bases, with 21 bases between. The CDR3 here is CATYGMGAGDQPQHF. DNA of the CDR3: TGTGCCACCTACGGGATGGGGGCGGGGGATCAGCCCCAGCATTTT.

In its sample, this clone was seen once. The gene calls are TRBV5-4 and TRBJ1-1, with a tentative D call TRBD1 (5 bases). This CDR3 spans 14 amino acids. V dropped 1 base and J dropped 3 bases, with 10 bases sitting between them. Germline values: CDR1 SGHNT, CDR2 YYREEE (reference sequence). CDR3 coding DNA: TGTGCCAGCAGCTTGTACAGGCAGTACACTGAAGCTTTCTTT. Translation gives CASSLYRQYTEAFF.

The V gene is TRBV27, the J gene TRBJ2-3; 8 nucleotides align to TRBD2. Germline V gene sequence: CDR1 MNHEY, CDR2 SMNVEV (reference sequence). V shed 6 bases, J shed 8 bases, and the junction held 10 bases outside the gene matches. The CDR3 consists of 14 residues. The CDR3 DNA reads TGTGCCAGCAGATCCTCGGGGGGGCCAGGTACGCAGTATTTT. It translates to CASRSSGGPGTQYF.

The chain carries TRBV18 and TRBJ1-1; D perhaps matches TRBD1 (6 bases). Per germline, CDR1 KGHSH and CDR2 LQKENI. The CDR3 length is 12 residues. The V end was cut by 6 bases, the J end by 7 bases, with 12 bases between. The CDR3 here is CASSRQDSEAFF. CDR3 nucleotides: TGTGCCAGCTCCCGACAGGATAGTGAAGCTTTCTTT.